This entry lists 23 T cell receptor beta chains sequenced from one sample in a study of cytomegalovirus exposure and HLA in healthy donors. In the PCR, 60 Vbeta and 13 Jbeta primers were used. Clones were sequenced by immunoSEQ multiplex PCR, and TCRdb holds only the in-frame ones, with some missing. Of 95,000 to 120,000 clones listed, over 70% are singletons. Sequencing was done on a sample of PBMCs. The receptor set was obtained from a woman aged 40 to 50 in good health and CMV-seropositive.

Note on this clone: Other DNA sequences in the same sample also yield this CDR3. This rearrangement joins TRBV18 to TRBJ1-5; D possibly corresponds to TRBD1 (6 bases). CDR1 and CDR2 from the germline V gene are KGHSH and LQKENI. The V end was cut by 0 bases, the J end by 3 bases, with 9 bases between. This CDR3 has 15 residues. The CDR3 sequence is CASSPPPGANQPQHF. CDR3 coding DNA: TGTGCCAGCTCACCACCCCCAGGGGCCAATCAGCCCCAGCATTTT.

The chain uses TRBV6-1 and TRBJ2-1, with unresolved D. Germline CDR1 reads MNHNS; CDR2 reads SASEGT. The V gene lost 8 bases and the J gene lost 3 bases, with 8 bases spanning the gap. The CDR3 has 12 amino acids. This chain's CDR3 is CASCQNYNEQFF. CDR3 nucleotides: TGTGCCAGCTGCCAGAACTACAATGAGCAGTTCTTC.

This sequence joins TRBV25-1 and TRBJ1-1, with a tentative D call TRBD1 (5 bases). The germline V gene encodes CDR1 MGHDK and CDR2 SYGVNS. This CDR3 comprises 16 residues. Trimming took 3 bases from V and 5 from J, leaving 19 bases between them. CDR3 loop: CASSEQQQAPRTEAFF. The CDR3, as DNA: TGTGCCAGCAGTGAGCAACAACAGGCCCCGAGGACTGAAGCTTTCTTT.

The chain couples TRBV18 to TRBJ1-1; possible D gene TRBD1, 5 bases. The CDR3 consists of 15 residues. Trimming took off 2 bases at V and 2 bases at J, with 12 bases between the two ends. Germline V gene sequence: CDR1 KGHSH, CDR2 LQKENI. The DNA of the CDR3 is TGTGCCAGCTCACCAACACAGGCACCTAACACTGAAGCTTTCTTT. Translated: CASSPTQAPNTEAFF.

The genes are TRBV6-6 and TRBJ1-2; 12 bases are shared with TRBD1. This CDR3 has 16 amino acids. Germline V gives CDR1 MNHNY, CDR2 SVGAGI (reference sequence). V shed 10 bases and J 4 bases; nucleotides not matched to a gene: 13. DNA for the CDR3: TGTGCCATCAAAGAAACCGGGACAGGGGGCTTCTATGGCTACACCTTC. Translating it yields CAIKETGTGGFYGYTF.

The V and J genes are TRBV18 and TRBJ1-4; tentative D call: TRBD1 (5 bases). Per germline, CDR1 KGHSH and CDR2 LQKENI. V was clipped by 3 bases and J by 4 bases, with 12 bases between them. The CDR3 runs to 15 residues. CDR3 loop: CASSPVGHVNEKLFF. DNA for the CDR3: TGTGCCAGCTCACCGGTCGGACACGTTAATGAAAAACTGTTTTTT.

The chain is built from TRBV9 and TRBJ2-7; 8 bases match TRBD2. The CDR3 is 18 residues long. The germline V gene has CDR1 SGDLS and CDR2 YYNGEE. V shed 4 bases, J shed 6 bases, and the junction held 21 bases outside the gene matches. The CDR3 sequence is CASSPGTSLGIGRGEQYF. CDR3 coding DNA: TGTGCCAGCAGCCCCGGGACTAGTTTGGGGATTGGAAGGGGCGAGCAGTACTTC. The whole variable domain, filled in from reference TRBV9 and TRBJ2-7, reads DSGVTQTPKHLITATGQRVTLRCSPRSGDLSVYWYQQSLDQGLQFLIQYYNGEERAKGNILERFSAQQFPDLHSELNLSSLELGDSALYFCASSPGTSLGIGRGEQYFGPGTRLTVT.

CDR3 bases: TGTGCCAGCAGCGTAGTAAGTGCAGCGAACACCGGGGAGCTGTTTTTT. It specifies CASSVVSAANTGELFF. This rearrangement joins TRBV9 to TRBJ2-2; no reliable D call. The CDR3 totals 16 residues. The ends were cut back, 0 bases at V and 0 bases at J, with 9 bases in the middle. Germline V gene data show CDR1 as SGDLS and CDR2 as YYNGEE.

The chain combines TRBV19 with TRBJ1-1, with 10 bases lining up with TRBD1. The CDR3 has 16 residues. CDR1 and CDR2 (germline): LNHDA, SQIVND (reference sequence). The V segment lost 5 bases and the J segment 1 base; nucleotides outside the gene matches: 7. CDR3 sequence: CASSPIGQGGNTEAFF. The CDR3 DNA is TGTGCCAGTAGTCCTATCGGACAGGGGGGGAACACTGAAGCTTTCTTT.

The V and J genes are TRBV7-6 and TRBJ1-5, with D tentatively TRBD1 (5 bases). V dropped 3 bases and J dropped 3 bases, with 9 bases sitting between them. Germline assignment: CDR1 SGHVS and CDR2 FNYEAQ. CDR3 length: 14 amino acids. In nucleotides, the CDR3 is TGTGCCAGCAGCTTCAGGGAACCCAATCAGCCCCAGCATTTT. Protein product: CASSFREPNQPQHF.

The rearrangement links TRBV21-1 to TRBJ1-5. TRBV21-1 is a listed pseudogene. There are 17 residues in the CDR3. The CDR3 loop reads CASRNFSGSYSNQPQHF. CDR3 sequence (DNA): TGTGCCAGCCGGAACTTCTCCGGGAGCTATAGCAATCAGCCCCAGCATTTT.

This clone was picked up a small number of times. V gene TRBV7-9 combines with J gene TRBJ1-1; 7 bases agree with TRBD1. Losses at the gene ends were 7 bases for V and 6 bases for J; bases not matched to a gene: 8. CDR1 is SEHNR, CDR2 FQNEAQ, per germline (reference sequence). There are 13 residues in the CDR3. CDR3 sequence reads: CASTFTGEAEAFF. The CDR3 DNA reads TGTGCCAGCACCTTTACAGGGGAGGCTGAAGCTTTCTTT.

Comment on this clone: Relative to the germline gene, one junction end is altered; a read error may explain this. This chain uses TRBV11-3 with TRBJ2-4; 9 bases match TRBD1. The CDR3 is 15 amino acids. The germline gives CDR1 SGHNT, CDR2 YENEEA. CDR3 nucleotides: TGTGCCAGCAGCTTCATTACGGGGACAGGGTCGTCTCTTTCCTTC. This gives the protein CASSFITGTGSSLSF.

The chain links TRBV6-5 to TRBJ2-7; 8 nucleotides align to TRBD2. From germline, CDR1 is MNHEY and CDR2 SVGAGI. Unmatched junction bases numbered 2, after V lost 2 bases and J lost 2 bases. The CDR3 is 14 residues long. CDR3 nucleotides: TGTGCCAGCAGTTACCTGGGACTAGCCTACGAGCAGTACTTC. Translated: CASSYLGLAYEQYF.

The J gene is TRBJ2-6, the V gene TRBV15; D unresolved. Germline V gene sequence: CDR1 LNHNV, CDR2 YYDKDF (reference sequence). The V gene lost 3 bases and the J gene lost 0 bases, with 15 bases spanning the gap. This CDR3 contains 18 residues. The CDR3 reads CATSSDPRRLSGANVLTF. DNA for the CDR3: TGTGCCACCAGCAGCGACCCCCGCAGGCTCTCTGGGGCCAACGTCCTGACTTTC.

This clone has just a few counts. The chain recombines TRBV19 with TRBJ2-7, with TRBD2 matching over 10 bases. This CDR3 spans 15 amino acids. The trim removed 5 bases at V and 7 bases at J, leaving 11 bases unmatched. Germline lookup yields CDR1 LNHDA and CDR2 SQIVND (reference sequence). The CDR3 sequence: CASSPGTSGIREQYF. In DNA, the CDR3 is TGTGCCAGTAGTCCAGGCACTAGCGGGATACGGGAGCAGTACTTC.

This clone was recorded only once. The chain is built from TRBV30 and TRBJ2-1; the match to TRBD2 covers 12 bases. The CDR3 spans 15 residues. Germline V gene lookup returns CDR1 GTSNPN and CDR2 SVGIG (reference sequence). J lost 9 bases, V lost 5 bases, and 11 bases had no gene match. The CDR3 region is CAWLPSGRADVEQFF. The CDR3 DNA is TGTGCCTGGCTCCCTAGCGGGAGGGCCGATGTTGAGCAGTTCTTC.

The rearrangement links TRBV18 to TRBJ1-2, with D perhaps TRBD1 (5 bases). V gave up 1 base and J gave up 6 bases, with 9 bases separating them. This CDR3 comprises 13 residues. Germline V gives CDR1 KGHSH, CDR2 LQKENI. The CDR3 protein is CASSPQGFDGYTF. In nucleotides, the CDR3 is TGTGCCAGCTCACCACAGGGGTTTGATGGCTACACCTTC.

The genes are TRBV27 and TRBJ2-7; the D gene is possibly TRBD2 (5 bases). Trimming removed 3 bases from V and 5 bases from J, with 23 bases in between. This CDR3 has 17 amino acids. Germline CDR1 and CDR2: MNHEY and SMNVEV (reference sequence). The CDR3 spells CASSFSSTEGFLDEQYF. The CDR3 DNA sequence: TGTGCCAGCAGTTTCTCTTCCACTGAGGGTTTTCTCGACGAGCAGTACTTC.

This sequence joins TRBV7-3 and TRBJ2-7; 9 positions match TRBD2. The CDR3 length is 15 residues. V lost 2 bases and J lost 4; bases outside the gene matches: 6. Germline CDR1 is SGHTA and CDR2 is FQGTGA. CDR3 bases: TGTGCCAGCAGCTTATTAGCGGGAGTTAGGTACGAGCAGTACTTC. Its protein is CASSLLAGVRYEQYF.

V is TRBV7-2 and J is TRBJ2-5, with 9 bases identical to TRBD1. The J call may be mistaken, given a closer DNA end match to TRBJ2-7. The CDR3 has 16 residues. Germline V lookup: CDR1 SGHTA, CDR2 FQGNSA. Here the CDR3 DNA reads TGTGCCAGCAGCTCCAACAGGGGGCCTAGCTCCTACGAGCAGTACTTC. Protein product: CASSSNRGPSSYEQYF.

The J gene is TRBJ1-1, the V gene TRBV6-5; D is perhaps TRBD1 (6 bases). Deletions cut 5 bases from V and 2 bases from J, with 12 bases between. The CDR3 is 14 residues long. Germline CDR1 reads MNHEY; CDR2 reads SVGAGI. The CDR3, as DNA: TGTGCCAGCAGTCCGAGGGACACTAACACTGAAGCTTTCTTT. Amino acids: CASSPRDTNTEAFF.

The J gene is TRBJ2-1, the V gene TRBV5-1; tentatively, D is TRBD1 (5 bases). Germline assignment: CDR1 SGHRS and CDR2 YFSETQ. CDR3 length equals 13 residues. V was shortened by 2 bases and J by 5 bases, with 8 bases between the two germline ends. For the CDR3, the DNA is TGCGCCAGCAGCTTCCCCAGGGACAATGAGCAGTTCTTC. It specifies CASSFPRDNEQFF.